This T cell receptor beta chain was recovered during a study of control samples from healthy donors and cancer patients. CDR3 length equals 15 residues. V lost 1 base to trimming and J lost 0 bases, with 10 bases between them. The germline gives CDR1 SGHTS, CDR2 YDEGEE. Assay used: immunoSEQ multiplex PCR; TCRdb lists only in-frame clones, some missing. The sample lists 200,000 to 250,000 clones; roughly 94% were seen once. The TCR comes from a man aged 50 to 59 in good health. The sequenced material came from blood. The rearrangement uses TRBV5-8 and TRBJ1-1; D remains unclear. The CDR3 loop reads CASSLKRTMNTEAFF. The DNA of the CDR3 is TGTGCCAGCAGCTTGAAACGCACGATGAACACTGAAGCTTTCTTT.